The rows below give T cell receptor beta chains drawn from one sample of a study of T-cell memory formation after mild COVID-19. MiXCR was run by TCRdb on the 5' RACE reads, yielding one entry per CDR3 protein. This table has about 350,000 distinct CDR3 sequences, approximately 15% appearing once. The sequenced sample was PBMCs or a T cell subset sorted from them (not recorded which). The receptors were gathered from a man between 18 and 35 years old who had mild COVID-19 (a few samples of this study predate the infection). Cell type and time point are not known. Both conserved end residues are part of each CDR3. Each record gives: V gene, CDR3 length, D gene, clone size, J gene, CDR3 DNA, CDR3 protein. D genes are given only for firm matches. Some rows have no size entry. The others give once, few or many, or a class for an expanded clone.

TRBV10-2	13	-	few	TRBJ1-5	TGCGCCAGCAGTCTACAGGGAATACAGCCCCAGCATTTT	CASSLQGIQPQHF
TRBV4-1	13	-	-	TRBJ2-5	TGCGCCAGCAGCCAGCTGGGCGGCGAGACCCAGTACTTC	CASSQLGGETQYF
TRBV2	18	TRBD2	few	TRBJ2-4	TGTGCCAGCAGTGAAAGACTTAGCGGGGGGGCCTCCAAAAACATTCAGTACTTC	CASSERLSGGASKNIQYF
TRBV18	15	TRBD2	-	TRBJ2-1	TGTGCCAGCTCACCTAGCGGGGGGGCCAACAATGAGCAGTTCTTC	CASSPSGGANNEQFF
TRBV9	14	-	few	TRBJ2-7	TGTGCCAGCAGCGTGGCAGGGAATGCCTACGAGCAGTACTTC	CASSVAGNAYEQYF
TRBV6-2/TRBV6-3	16	-	few	TRBJ1-6	TGTGCCACCACGGGAAAGGCCGGCTCCTATAATTCACCCCTCCACTTT	CATTGKAGSYNSPLHF
TRBV12-3/TRBV12-4	13	-	-	TRBJ2-4	TGTGCCAGCAAACATTCACAGGGACGGACTCAGTACTTC	CASKHSQGRTQYF
TRBV6-2/TRBV6-3	15	-	-	TRBJ2-3	TGTGCCACTAAAGGGACCGCCGCTAGCACAGATACGCAGTATTTT	CATKGTAASTDTQYF
TRBV5-4	16	-	-	TRBJ2-2	TGTGCCAGCAGTACCGGGACAAGAGCTAACACCGGGGAGCTGTTTTTT	CASSTGTRANTGELFF
TRBV27	13	-	many	TRBJ1-2	TGTGCCAGCGGATCCGGGACGTACTATGGCTACACCTTC	CASGSGTYYGYTF
TRBV4-3	16	-	-	TRBJ2-5	TGCGCCAGCAGCCAAGGCACTGGCGGGGGCGCGGAGACCCAGTACTTC	CASSQGTGGGAETQYF
TRBV18	15	-	-	TRBJ1-1	TGTGCCAGCTCACGCGAAGAGGGGGTTAACACTGAAGCTTTCTTT	CASSREEGVNTEAFF
TRBV6-5	14	TRBD1	-	TRBJ2-7	TGTGCCAGCAGTGAACAGGGGGCTCTAAACGAGCAGTACTTC	CASSEQGALNEQYF
TRBV6-4	16	TRBD2	few	TRBJ2-5	TGTGCCAGCAGTGACTCACCAGCGGGGGGTCTCGAGACCCAGTACTTC	CASSDSPAGGLETQYF
TRBV12-3/TRBV12-4	18	-	few	TRBJ1-2	TGTGCCAGCAGTTTACGTTTGGCCGGTCCGGGGGCGAACTATGGCTACACCTTC	CASSLRLAGPGANYGYTF
TRBV7-3	15	TRBD2	many	TRBJ2-3	TGTGCCAGCAGCCTGCGACTAGCAAGCACAGATACGCAGTATTTT	CASSLRLASTDTQYF
TRBV7-9	10	-	-	TRBJ2-5	TGTGCCAGCGTAGGGGCCAGGGTGAGCTTC	CASVGARVSF
TRBV12-3/TRBV12-4	15	-	-	TRBJ2-7	TGTGCCAGCAGTTTAAGGCTAGGGGCCTCCTACGAGCAGTACTTC	CASSLRLGASYEQYF
TRBV20-1	14	-	-	TRBJ2-3	TGCAGTGCTAGAGATCGGGTCGGTGCAGATACGCAGTATTTT	CSARDRVGADTQYF
TRBV9	14	-	-	TRBJ2-7	TGTGCCAGCAGCCCAGGATGGGGGCACTACGAGCAGTACTTC	CASSPGWGHYEQYF
TRBV20-1	11	-	few	TRBJ2-5	TGCAGTGCTAGAGATCTGGAGACCCAGTACTTC	CSARDLETQYF
TRBV5-1	17	TRBD1	-	TRBJ2-2	TGCGCCAGCAGCCTGGGAGTCCGGACAGGGATGCCCGGGGAGCTGTTTTTT	CASSLGVRTGMPGELFF
TRBV19	15	-	-	TRBJ2-3	TGTGCCAGTAGATCCGGGTTTTCGGGGCCAGATACGCAGTATTTT	CASRSGFSGPDTQYF
TRBV20-1	15	-	few	TRBJ1-2	TGCAGTGCTAGAGATCCCTTCGACAGGAACTATGGCTACACCTTC	CSARDPFDRNYGYTF
TRBV5-1	12	-	many	TRBJ2-7	TGCGCCAGCCGGGAACAGGGTGGAGAGCAGTACTTC	CASREQGGEQYF
TRBV12-3/TRBV12-4	15	-	-	TRBJ2-1	TGTGCCAGCAGTTTAACGGGGAACTCCTACAATGAGCAGTTCTTC	CASSLTGNSYNEQFF
TRBV7-2	17	-	-	TRBJ2-3	TGTGCCAGCAGCTTCCTGCCCAGCGGCACTAGCACAGATACGCAGTATTTT	CASSFLPSGTSTDTQYF
TRBV5-1	13	TRBD1	-	TRBJ1-1	TGCGCCAGCAGCTTGGCCCTGACAGGGGGGGCTTTCTTT	CASSLALTGGAFF
TRBV4-1	19	TRBD2	many	TRBJ2-3	TGCGCCAGCAGCCAACCAGGGAGAAGAGGAGCGGGGGGTTCAGATACGCAGTATTTT	CASSQPGRRGAGGSDTQYF
TRBV5-1	15	-	few	TRBJ2-6	TGCGCCAGCAGCTTCGACCCCTCTGGGGCCAACGTCCTGACTTTC	CASSFDPSGANVLTF
TRBV4-3	17	-	-	TRBJ1-2	TGCGCCAGCAGCCAAGCCCTAAGAGGGCAGGCTAACTATGGCTACACCTTC	CASSQALRGQANYGYTF
TRBV7-3	14	-	-	TRBJ2-1	TGTGCCAGCAGCTTAATGAGGGCGTTAAATGAGCAGTTCTTC	CASSLMRALNEQFF
TRBV20-1	14	-	many	TRBJ2-2	TGCAGTGCTAGAGCCGGGATGAACACCGGGGAGCTGTTTTTT	CSARAGMNTGELFF
TRBV5-1	13	-	few	TRBJ1-1	TGCGCCAGCAGCCAGGGACACCCCGAGGGGGCTTTCTTT	CASSQGHPEGAFF
TRBV7-6	21	TRBD2	-	TRBJ2-5	TGTGCCAGCAGCTTAGCCCCTGGGACTAGCGGGGGCATCTATCGCCAAGAGACCCAGTACTTC	CASSLAPGTSGGIYRQETQYF
TRBV4-2	16	TRBD1	-	TRBJ2-1	TGTGCCAGCAGCCAGGGAACAGGGGCGTCCTACAATGAGCAGTTCTTC	CASSQGTGASYNEQFF
TRBV6-2/TRBV6-3	12	-	-	TRBJ2-3	TGTGCCACCGCCCTTCAAACAGATACGCAGTATTTT	CATALQTDTQYF